These 21 T cell receptor beta chains share one sample of origin, sequenced in a study of blood T cell repertoires in COVID-19. Data came from immunoSEQ multiplex PCR; TCRdb stores just in-frame clones and leaves some out. The sample includes under 150,000 clones, about 86% of them seen just once. What was sequenced was peripheral blood. These receptors all stem from a woman between 50 and 59 years old who had recovered from COVID-19.

Only one count was recorded for this clone. The chain employs TRBV10-1 and TRBJ2-5, with 10 nucleotides matching TRBD1. Unmatched junction bases numbered 8, after V lost 6 bases and J lost 4 bases. The CDR3 totals 15 residues. CDR1 and CDR2 (germline): WNHNN, SYGVQD (reference sequence). The CDR3 DNA sequence: TGCGCCAGCAGCCTCGACAGGGGGCGGAGAGAGACCCAGTACTTC. Its translation: CASSLDRGRRETQYF.

The chain carries TRBV19 and TRBJ2-7, with TRBD1 matching over 7 bases. The length of the CDR3 is 13 residues. V gave up 5 bases and J gave up 2 bases; unmatched junction bases: 3. Germline V gene lookup returns CDR1 LNHDA and CDR2 SQIVND (reference sequence). This CDR3 reads CASSRDSPYEQYF. For the CDR3, the DNA is TGTGCCAGTAGTCGGGACAGCCCCTACGAGCAGTACTTC.

This clone has a handful of counts. The chain employs TRBV10-1 and TRBJ1-4, with 8 bases aligning to TRBD1. Trimming took 3 bases from V and 6 from J; bases not matched to a gene: 15. The germline CDR1 and CDR2 sequences are WNHNN and SYGVQD (reference sequence). The CDR3 contains 18 residues. Here the CDR3 reads CASSDRDRPRGWYEKLFF. The CDR3 DNA follows: TGCGCCAGCAGTGACAGGGACAGGCCAAGGGGTTGGTATGAAAAACTGTTTTTT.

V usage is TRBV6-2 or TRBV6-3 and J usage is TRBJ2-1; D perhaps matches TRBD1 (6 bases). The germline V and J ends were trimmed by 5 bases and 5 bases, with 19 bases remaining between them. The CDR3 loop spans 16 amino acids. Germline V lookup: CDR1 MNHEY, CDR2 SVGEGT. The CDR3 is CASSPTGFLPNNEQFF. In DNA form, the CDR3 reads TGTGCCAGCAGTCCGACAGGCTTCCTTCCTAACAATGAGCAGTTCTTC.

This sequence joins TRBV27 and TRBJ2-7; 7 bases map to TRBD2. The CDR3 extends over 14 amino acids. The V gene end was trimmed by 8 bases and the J gene end by 3 bases; junction bases not matched to a gene: 10. CDR1 is MNHEY, CDR2 SMNVEV, per germline (reference sequence). In nucleotides, the CDR3 is TGTGCCAGCGACCCGACGGGGGGAGGCTACGAGCAGTACTTC. Encoded protein: CASDPTGGGYEQYF.

This sequence joins TRBV2 and TRBJ1-6; D gene uncertain. CDR1 is SNHLY, CDR2 FYNNEI, per germline. Trimming took 6 bases from V and 7 from J, leaving 13 bases between them. The CDR3 is 14 residues long. The CDR3 region has the DNA TGTGCCAGCAGCGGAGGGTTGAGGAATTCACCCCTCCACTTT. This codes for CASSGGLRNSPLHF. Full variable domain (outside the CDR3, taken from reference TRBV2 and TRBJ1-6): EPEVTQTPSHQVTQMGQEVILRCVPISNHLYFYWYRQILGQKVEFLVSFYNNEISEKSEIFDDQFSVERPDGSNFTLKIRSTKLEDSAMYFCASSGGLRNSPLHFGNGTRLTVT.

J is TRBJ1-6 and V is TRBV30; D unclear. This CDR3 is 15 amino acids long. The germline V gene encodes CDR1 GTSNPN and CDR2 SVGIG (reference sequence). In DNA form, the CDR3 reads TGTGCGGGTGGTTCAGGCCTTAACCCTGATTCACCCCTCCACTTT. As protein: CAGGSGLNPDSPLHF.

This clone occurred a few times. The V call is TRBV23-1, the J call TRBJ2-7; D might be TRBD1 (5 bases). Being an ORF, TRBV23-1 has a function that is uncertain. CDR3 size: 14 residues. V lost 4 bases and J 5 bases, leaving 15 bases between the germline ends. The CDR3 protein is CASSPQGPLDEQYF. CDR3 nucleotides: TGCGCCAGCAGTCCGCAGGGCCCGCTGGACGAGCAGTACTTC.

The V and J genes are TRBV11-3 and TRBJ2-1; tentative D call: TRBD2 (5 bases). CDR3 length equals 14 residues. V dropped 1 base and J dropped 5 bases, with 9 bases sitting between them. Germline V gene sequence: CDR1 SGHNT, CDR2 YENEEA. CDR3 region: CASSLVDGDNEQFF. CDR3 DNA: TGTGCCAGCAGCTTAGTAGACGGGGACAATGAGCAGTTCTTC.

This clone has just a few counts. Other DNA sequences of this sample code for an identical CDR3. The V and J genes are TRBV9 and TRBJ2-3; 7 bases match TRBD2. This CDR3 has 12 residues. The trim removed 0 bases at V and 9 bases at J, leaving 1 base unmatched. Germline lookup yields CDR1 SGDLS and CDR2 YYNGEE. The CDR3 here is CASSVGEGTQYF. The CDR3 DNA is TGTGCCAGCAGCGTAGGGGAGGGGACGCAGTATTTT.

The chain carries TRBV7-9 and TRBJ1-2; 7 bases match TRBD1. This CDR3 is 15 amino acids long. The germline CDR1 and CDR2 sequences are SEHNR and FQNEAQ (reference sequence). The ends lost 2 bases at V and 7 bases at J; junction bases unmatched: 10. CDR3 sequence (DNA): TGTGCCAGCAGCTTACCAGTAAGGGGGCCGGCTGGCTACACCTTC. Its protein product is CASSLPVRGPAGYTF.

This clone was counted a single time. The CDR3 reads CASSHVGGELFF. The CDR3 DNA is TGTGCCAGCAGCCATGTCGGCGGGGAGCTGTTTTTT. The chain is built from TRBV5-5 and TRBJ2-2; no firm D call. The V end lost 4 bases, the J end lost 7 bases, and 8 bases lay between the germline ends. This CDR3 is built from 12 residues. The germline V gene has CDR1 SGHKS and CDR2 YYEKEE (reference sequence). The full variable domain, in which reference TRBV5-5 and TRBJ2-2 provide the parts outside the CDR3, is DAGVTQSPTHLIKTRGQQVTLRCSPISGHKSVSWYQQVLGQGPQFIFQYYEKEERGRGNFPDRFSARQFPNYSSELNVNALLLGDSALYLCASSHVGGELFFGEGSRLTVL.

The J gene is TRBJ2-2, the V gene TRBV5-6; tentatively, D is TRBD2 (5 bases). V gave up 1 base and J gave up 16 bases, with 14 bases separating them. The CDR3 extends over 12 amino acids. Looked up from germline, CDR1 is SGHDT and CDR2 is YYEEEE. The CDR3 DNA follows: TGTGCCAGCAGCTTGTCAGAGGGTAATCCGTTTTTT. Protein product: CASSLSEGNPFF.

V usage is TRBV6-5 and J usage is TRBJ2-1; 7 positions match TRBD1. This CDR3 comprises 14 residues. Germline trimming cut 2 bases from V and 7 bases from J; bases unmatched to any gene: 5. Per the germline V gene, CDR1 is MNHEY and CDR2 is SVGAGI. CDR3 amino acids: CASSYMDRSNEQFF. DNA for the CDR3: TGTGCCAGCAGTTACATGGACAGGAGTAATGAGCAGTTCTTC.

This clone was found once. The chain combines TRBV4-1 with TRBJ1-1; TRBD1 matches 10 bases. CDR3 size: 14 residues. The germline V gene encodes CDR1 MGHRA and CDR2 YSYEKL. The V gene end was trimmed by 4 bases and the J gene end by 11 bases; junction bases not matched to a gene: 10. The CDR3 loop reads CASSPDRGRVKAFF. CDR3 sequence (DNA): TGCGCCAGCAGCCCTGACAGGGGGCGCGTTAAGGCTTTCTTT.

The chain links TRBV11-3 to TRBJ2-5; 9 bases map to TRBD2. This CDR3 contains 16 residues. The trim removed 0 bases at V and 3 bases at J, leaving 5 bases unmatched. In germline, CDR1 is SGHNT, CDR2 YENEEA. CDR3: CASSLEGGRGEETQYF. The CDR3 nucleotides are TGTGCCAGCAGCTTAGAGGGCGGGAGGGGGGAAGAGACCCAGTACTTC.

J is TRBJ1-6 and V is TRBV30, with 7 bases aligning to TRBD1. Trimming took 0 bases from V and 9 from J; bases not matched to a gene: 2. CDR1 GTSNPN and CDR2 SVGIG come from the germline V gene (reference sequence). There are 13 residues in the CDR3. In DNA, the CDR3 is TGTGCCTGGAGTGTGGGACAGTCTTCACCCCTCCACTTT. Translating gives CAWSVGQSSPLHF.

This chain connects TRBV6-5 to TRBJ2-5; D is possibly TRBD1 (7 bases). Deletions cut 3 bases from V and 5 bases from J, with 16 bases between. There are 15 residues in the CDR3. From germline, CDR1 is MNHEY and CDR2 SVGAGI. CDR3 in amino acids: CASSYMTGRMETQYF. Written as DNA, the CDR3 is TGTGCCAGCAGTTATATGACAGGGAGGATGGAGACCCAGTACTTC.

The chain recombines TRBV2 with TRBJ1-3; D gene ambiguous. The CDR3 runs to 11 residues. V was clipped by 8 bases and J by 6 bases, with 8 bases between them. CDR1 SNHLY and CDR2 FYNNEI come from the germline V gene. CDR3 coding DNA: TGTGCCAGCGGAGTGTTAAACACCATATATTTT. It specifies CASGVLNTIYF.

This chain uses TRBV7-2 with TRBJ2-2; 10 positions agree with TRBD2. This CDR3 contains 18 residues. Germline V gives CDR1 SGHTA, CDR2 FQGNSA. V dropped 2 bases and J dropped 5; count of bases not matched to a gene: 11. CDR3 region: CASSLRPLAGVGTGELFF. The CDR3 nucleotides read TGTGCCAGCAGCTTACGCCCTCTAGCGGGAGTAGGTACCGGGGAGCTGTTTTTT.

The CDR3 nucleotides are TGTGCCAGCAGCCGTAGCGGAGGCCTCACAGATACGCAGTATTTT. It specifies CASSRSGGLTDTQYF. The chain combines TRBV5-5 with TRBJ2-3; D perhaps matches TRBD2 (6 bases). Germline V gives CDR1 SGHKS, CDR2 YYEKEE (reference sequence). Trimming took 4 bases from V and 2 from J, leaving 14 bases between them. This CDR3 contains 15 residues. The complete variable domain, with remaining parts taken from reference TRBV5-5 and TRBJ2-3, reads DAGVTQSPTHLIKTRGQQVTLRCSPISGHKSVSWYQQVLGQGPQFIFQYYEKEERGRGNFPDRFSARQFPNYSSELNVNALLLGDSALYLCASSRSGGLTDTQYFGPGTRLTVL.